The 27 T cell receptor beta chains reported below all come from one sample, sequenced in a study of CD8+ T cells in alopecia areata. RNA was isolated and reverse transcribed to cDNA, the sequencing template. The data were produced by immunoSEQ multiplex PCR, yet TCRdb's version contains in-frame clones alone and is incomplete. The data contain about 180,000 clones, 63% of them singletons. Sample: CD4+ T cells sorted from blood, taken at week 0. Every receptor here comes from a human donor with alopecia areata.

This chain uses TRBV9 with TRBJ2-3; TRBD2 matches at 10 bases. This CDR3 region has 15 residues. Germline V CDR1 and CDR2: SGDLS, YYNGEE. V was pared by 1 base and J by 5 bases, with 4 bases of the junction left unmatched. In nucleotides, the CDR3 is TGTGCCAGCAGCGTAAGCGGGGGGGCCAAAGATACGCAGTATTTT. It codes for CASSVSGGAKDTQYF.

There are a few counts of this clone. The chain links TRBV11-2 to TRBJ2-3, with TRBD1 matching over 7 bases. Germline CDR1 and CDR2: SGHAT and FQNNGV. Trimming cost V 5 bases and J 3 bases; bases outside gene matches: 5. The CDR3 is 14 residues long. The CDR3 DNA follows: TGTGCCAGCAGCGACAGGGAGTGGACAGATACGCAGTATTTT. Encoded protein: CASSDREWTDTQYF.

This chain connects TRBV5-1 to TRBJ1-5; 9 positions match TRBD1. The V and J ends lost 1 base and 2 bases, in that order; junction bases with no gene match: 10. In germline, CDR1 is SGHRS, CDR2 YFSETQ. The CDR3 sequence is 18 residues long. CDR3 sequence: CASSLTSRDRVGNQPQHF. The CDR3 DNA is TGCGCCAGCAGCTTGACCTCAAGGGACAGGGTGGGCAATCAGCCCCAGCATTTT.

The chain couples TRBV14 to TRBJ2-7; D ambiguous. The germline gives CDR1 SGHDN, CDR2 FVKESK. The CDR3 is 15 residues long. V was trimmed by 3 bases and J by 3 bases, leaving 15 bases between them. The CDR3: CASSHPEGGDYEQYF. The CDR3 DNA reads TGTGCCAGCAGCCACCCCGAAGGTGGGGACTACGAGCAGTACTTC.

V usage is TRBV29-1 and J usage is TRBJ1-2; D perhaps matches TRBD1 (6 bases). V was shortened by 4 bases and J by 7 bases, with 16 bases between the two germline ends. This CDR3 comprises 13 residues. CDR1 is SQVTM and CDR2 is ANQGSEA in the germline V gene. CDR3 bases: TGCAGCGTTGTAGGGCAGGGGATAAGTGGCTACACCTTC. This codes for CSVVGQGISGYTF.

Worth noting for this clone: Other DNA sequences of this sample code for an identical CDR3. The chain uses TRBV7-2 and TRBJ1-2; no clear D. CDR3 length: 12 residues. Trimming cost V 1 base and J 8 bases, with 8 bases left between them. Germline CDR1 and CDR2: SGHTA and FQGNSA. CDR3 in amino acids: CASSLEAGGYTF. The CDR3 region has the DNA TGTGCCAGCAGCTTAGAGGCGGGAGGCTACACCTTC.

The V gene is TRBV6-1, the J gene TRBJ1-5, with a tentative D call TRBD1 (6 bases). The CDR3 length is 18 residues. Germline V gene lookup returns CDR1 MNHNS and CDR2 SASEGT. V was pared by 3 bases and J by 6 bases, with 24 bases between. This CDR3 is CASSDEQGDGVSGQPQHF. Written as DNA, the CDR3 is TGTGCCAGCAGTGACGAACAGGGAGACGGGGTAAGCGGTCAGCCCCAGCATTTT.

V and J are TRBV29-1 and TRBJ2-7; D perhaps matches TRBD1 (6 bases). Trimming took 4 bases from V and 0 from J, leaving 10 bases between them. The V gene's germline CDR1 is SQVTM and CDR2 ANQGSEA. CDR3 length equals 13 residues. CDR3: CSVGTAFSYEQYF. The CDR3 DNA is TGCAGCGTTGGGACAGCTTTCTCCTACGAGCAGTACTTC.

The chain carries TRBV29-1 and TRBJ2-7; D possibly matches TRBD1 or TRBD2 (6 bases each). V gave up 6 bases and J gave up 5 bases, with 17 bases separating them. The germline V gene has CDR1 SQVTM and CDR2 ANQGSEA. The CDR3 spans 13 residues. CDR3 sequence (DNA): TGCAGCGTCGGGGGCCGGGCGGACGACGAGCAGTACTTC. Translation: CSVGGRADDEQYF.

The rearrangement joins TRBV5-1 to TRBJ1-4, with 7 bases that match TRBD1. Trimming at V came to 4 bases and at J to 2 bases, leaving 11 bases not matched to a gene. The CDR3 has 17 amino acids. Germline assignment: CDR1 SGHRS and CDR2 YFSETQ. The CDR3 region is CASSPDRQGTTNEKLFF. The CDR3 DNA follows: TGCGCCAGCAGCCCCGATCGACAGGGAACGACTAATGAAAAACTGTTTTTT.

The chain recombines TRBV7-6 with TRBJ2-5, with 13 bases fitting TRBD2. V lost 0 bases and J lost 4; bases outside the gene matches: 2. Germline values: CDR1 SGHVS, CDR2 FNYEAQ. The CDR3 runs 16 residues. CDR3 residues: CASSLARTSGGETQYF. The CDR3 DNA is TGTGCCAGCAGCTTAGCGAGGACTAGCGGGGGAGAGACCCAGTACTTC. The full variable domain, in which reference TRBV7-6 and TRBJ2-5 provide the parts outside the CDR3, is GAGVSQSPRYKVTKRGQDVALRCDPISGHVSLYWYRQALGQGPEFLTYFNYEAQQDKSGLPNDRFSAERPEGSISTLTIQRTEQRDSAMYRCASSLARTSGGETQYFGPGTRLLVL.

This clone occurred a few times. V and J are TRBV7-6 and TRBJ2-2; D gene unclear. CDR3 size: 15 residues. The V gene lost 0 bases and the J gene lost 3 bases, with 8 bases spanning the gap. Per the germline V gene, CDR1 is SGHVS and CDR2 is FNYEAQ. The CDR3 DNA reads TGTGCCAGCAGCTTAGCGCTGGCAGACACCGGGGAGCTGTTTTTT. As protein: CASSLALADTGELFF.

This rearrangement joins TRBV27 to TRBJ1-1, with 8 positions matching TRBD1. Germline CDR1 MNHEY, CDR2 SMNVEV (reference sequence). The V and J ends lost 5 bases and 1 base, in that order; junction bases with no gene match: 6. The CDR3 sequence is 15 residues long. This CDR3 reads CASSIRGTGNTEAFF. CDR3 coding DNA: TGTGCCAGCAGTATCCGGGGGACAGGGAACACTGAAGCTTTCTTT.

The chain carries TRBV19 and TRBJ2-1, with 7 bases that match TRBD2. V gave up 7 bases and J gave up 7 bases; unmatched junction bases: 10. The CDR3 is made up of 14 amino acids. Germline-derived CDR1 and CDR2 are LNHDA and SQIVND (reference sequence). CDR3 sequence (DNA): TGTGCCAGTAATCGGGGAGGGTTTCTGAATGAGCAGTTCTTC. Translation gives CASNRGGFLNEQFF.

The chain combines TRBV29-1 with TRBJ1-1; maybe TRBD1 (5 bases). The CDR3 has 13 amino acids. Per germline, CDR1 SQVTM and CDR2 ANQGSEA. The ends were cut back, 6 bases at V and 8 bases at J, with 19 bases in the middle. The CDR3: CSVSTKMTVEAFF. The CDR3 DNA sequence: TGCAGCGTCTCTACTAAAATGACAGTCGAAGCTTTCTTT.

The V and J genes are TRBV2 and TRBJ2-2; 8 bases line up with TRBD2. Germline V gene data show CDR1 as SNHLY and CDR2 as FYNNEI. The V and J ends lost 6 bases and 2 bases, in that order; junction bases with no gene match: 5. The CDR3 has 15 residues. The CDR3 nucleotides read TGTGCCAGCAGCGTAACTAGCGGAAACACCGGGGAGCTGTTTTTT. Encoded protein: CASSVTSGNTGELFF.

This clone was found once. This chain uses TRBV6-1 with TRBJ2-7; TRBD1 might be the D (5 bases). The V end lost 6 bases, the J end lost 1 base, and 10 bases lay between the germline ends. This CDR3 is 13 amino acids long. The germline gives CDR1 MNHNS, CDR2 SASEGT. CDR3: CASSLRQSYEQYF. The CDR3 DNA reads TGTGCCAGCAGCCTTAGACAGTCCTACGAGCAGTACTTC.

This chain joins TRBV15 and TRBJ1-2; D is unresolved. CDR3 length: 14 amino acids. Germline-derived CDR1 and CDR2 are LNHNV and YYDKDF (reference sequence). V lost 0 bases and J lost 3, with 8 bases in between. In DNA form, the CDR3 reads TGTGCCACCAGCAGAGATAGGCGGGACTATGGCTACACCTTC. Translating it yields CATSRDRRDYGYTF.

The chain uses TRBV5-1 and TRBJ2-3; the match to TRBD1 covers 7 bases. Losses at the gene ends were 4 bases for V and 2 bases for J; bases not matched to a gene: 10. From germline, CDR1 is SGHRS and CDR2 YFSETQ. The length of the CDR3 is 16 residues. The CDR3 coding sequence is TGCGCCAGCAGCGATCCGGGACAGACCACCACAGATACGCAGTATTTT. Translation gives CASSDPGQTTTDTQYF.

The chain employs TRBV6-6 and TRBJ2-7; D is possibly TRBD1 or TRBD2 (5 bases each). The ends were cut back, 5 bases at V and 5 bases at J, with 10 bases in the middle. Germline V lookup: CDR1 MNHNY, CDR2 SVGAGI (reference sequence). The CDR3 consists of 12 residues. In DNA form, the CDR3 reads TGTGCCAGCAGTCCTCTGGGGGACGAGCAGTACTTC. It encodes CASSPLGDEQYF.

The chain uses TRBV27 and TRBJ2-4; D not resolved. The CDR3 contains 15 residues. Germline-derived CDR1 and CDR2 are MNHEY and SMNVEV (reference sequence). The V end lost 3 bases, the J end lost 0 bases, and 9 bases lay between the germline ends. In nucleotides, the CDR3 is TGTGCCAGCAGTTTCCGCTCAGGAGCCAAAAACATTCAGTACTTC. It is translated as CASSFRSGAKNIQYF.

This clone turned up a few times. The chain has TRBV18 and TRBJ1-5; D is uncertain. The length of the CDR3 is 13 residues. V dropped 4 bases and J dropped 4 bases, with 8 bases sitting between them. Germline V lookup: CDR1 KGHSH, CDR2 LQKENI. The CDR3 region is CASSRSGNQPQHF. The DNA for the CDR3 is TGTGCCAGCTCACGCTCGGGTAATCAGCCCCAGCATTTT.

CDR3 DNA: TGTGCCAGCAGCTTAGACCCTGGACTAGCGGGGACAGACAATGAGCAGTTCTTC. It encodes CASSLDPGLAGTDNEQFF. V is TRBV11-2 and J is TRBJ2-1; 12 bases are shared with TRBD2. The CDR3 spans 18 residues. CDR1 is SGHAT, CDR2 FQNNGV, per germline. J gave up 5 bases and V 0 bases, and 8 bases lay outside the gene matches.

Comment on this clone: A much larger clone differs by one base, so this may be a read error. The gene calls are TRBV2 and TRBJ2-2; D uncertain. V was shortened by 5 bases and J by 0 bases, with 4 bases between the two germline ends. The CDR3 consists of 13 residues. Germline V gene sequence: CDR1 SNHLY, CDR2 FYNNEI. The CDR3 sequence is CASSNTNTGELFF. CDR3 coding DNA: TGTGCCAGCAGTAACACGAACACCGGGGAGCTGTTTTTT.

The CDR3 region is CASSSRGIQDTQYF. CDR3 DNA sequence: TGTGCCAGCAGCTCTCGAGGGATCCAAGATACGCAGTATTTT. The chain has TRBV7-2 and TRBJ2-3; weak D call: TRBD2 (5 bases). Trimming removed 4 bases from V and 5 bases from J, with 13 bases in between. The length of the CDR3 is 14 residues. Germline values: CDR1 SGHTA, CDR2 FQGNSA. Full variable domain (outside the CDR3, taken from reference TRBV7-2 and TRBJ2-3): GAGVSQSPSNKVTEKGKDVELRCDPISGHTALYWYRQSLGQGLEFLIYFQGNSAPDKSGLPSDRFSAERTGGSVSTLTIQRTQQEDSAVYLCASSSRGIQDTQYFGPGTRLTVL.

This chain uses TRBV9 with TRBJ2-7; maybe TRBD2 (6 bases). CDR1 is SGDLS and CDR2 is YYNGEE in the germline V gene. The CDR3 has 14 amino acids. The V end lost 0 bases, the J end lost 3 bases, and 10 bases lay between the germline ends. DNA of the CDR3: TGTGCCAGCAGCGTAGCGAGACTAGTCTACGAGCAGTACTTC. Its protein is CASSVARLVYEQYF.

V gene TRBV19 combines with J gene TRBJ1-5; 8 bases map to TRBD1. J was trimmed by 3 bases and V by 5 bases; bases with no gene match: 9. The length of the CDR3 is 16 residues. From germline, CDR1 is LNHDA and CDR2 SQIVND (reference sequence). The chain's CDR3 is CASSRTGLRSNQPQHF. The CDR3 DNA follows: TGTGCCAGTAGTCGGACAGGGCTGAGGTCCAATCAGCCCCAGCATTTT. The full variable domain, with the rest looked up from reference TRBV19 and TRBJ1-5, is DGGITQSPKYLFRKEGQNVTLSCEQNLNHDAMYWYRQDPGQGLRLIYYSQIVNDFQKGDIAEGYSVSREKKESFPLTVTSAQKNPTAFYLCASSRTGLRSNQPQHFGDGTRLSIL.